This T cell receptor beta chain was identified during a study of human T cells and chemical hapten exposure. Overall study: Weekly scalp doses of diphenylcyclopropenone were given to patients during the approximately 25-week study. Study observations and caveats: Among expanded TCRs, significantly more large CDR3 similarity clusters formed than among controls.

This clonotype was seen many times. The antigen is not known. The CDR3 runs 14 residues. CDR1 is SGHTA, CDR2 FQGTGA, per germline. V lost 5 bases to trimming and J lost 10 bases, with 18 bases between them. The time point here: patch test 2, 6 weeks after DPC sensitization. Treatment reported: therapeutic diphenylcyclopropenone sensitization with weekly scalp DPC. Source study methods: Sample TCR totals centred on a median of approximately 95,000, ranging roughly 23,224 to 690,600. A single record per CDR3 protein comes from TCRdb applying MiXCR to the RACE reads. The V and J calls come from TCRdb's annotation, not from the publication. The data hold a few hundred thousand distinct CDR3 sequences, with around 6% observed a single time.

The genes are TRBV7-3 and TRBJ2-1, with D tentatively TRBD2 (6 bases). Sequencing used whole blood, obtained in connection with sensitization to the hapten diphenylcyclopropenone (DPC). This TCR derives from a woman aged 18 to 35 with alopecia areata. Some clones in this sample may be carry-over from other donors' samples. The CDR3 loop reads CASSQAGPHLEQFF. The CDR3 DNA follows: TGTGCCAGCAGCCAGGCGGGACCCCATTTAGAGCAGTTCTTC.